The following is a T cell receptor beta chain sequence with its context. This receptor's antigen is unknown. No per-base quality is available; no much larger clone lies one base away. These data originate in a study of Ad26.COV2.S vaccination and SARS-CoV-2 variants (dated by TCRdb to the early 2020s). Turning to the overall study: Vaccine-arm donors came from COV1001, a multicentre, randomized, double-blind, placebo-controlled phase I-IIa trial of Ad26.COV2.S in healthy adults. TCRbeta repertoire sequencing was used to assess the specificity and breadth of SARS-CoV-2-reactive T cell receptors after Ad26.COV2.S vaccination. Trial participants were randomized into five groups of five: low-dose or high-dose Ad26.COV2.S given once or twice, or placebo on both occasions. Investigators remained blinded to trial group allocation during experiments and outcome assessment. Ad26.COV2.S was administered intramuscularly at a dose of 5x10^10 or 1x10^11 viral particles, either as one shot or as two shots given 56 days apart. A total of around 32 samples were included in the TCR-sequenced set, comprising roughly 19 Ad26.COV2.S vaccine recipients, 5 placebo recipients and 8 SARS-CoV-2 convalescent individuals. Broad study findings and their caveats: The study was not powered for comparison of responses between vaccine doses or regimens. After vaccination, substantial breadth of spike-specific CD8+ and CD4+ T cell responses was reported. Compared with placebo recipients, Ad26.COV2.S recipients showed higher spike-specific TCR breadth (P = 0.0014). Vaccine and placebo recipients had similar non-spike TCR breadth, a finding consistent with the vaccine containing only spike. The authors noted that total T cell responses may have been underestimated by the TCR breadth and depth analyses.

Taken with the paper, the label for treatment or condition translates to: 15 to 20 received Ad26.COV2.S at low or high dose, single or two shots; a few received placebo; per-sample allocation not given. Repertoires of vaccine and placebo recipients were sequenced from samples collected on day 63 after the first injection. Between 29 July and 7 August 2020, Cohort 1b enrolled about 27 adults aged 18-55 years at one site in Boston, USA. As a vaccine, Ad26.COV2.S was a replication-incompetent adenovirus type 26 vector that expressed a prefusion-stabilized SARS-CoV-2 spike protein derived from the original Wuhan strain. The immunoSEQ Assay was used to sequence TCRbeta CDR3 regions. After extraction, genomic DNA underwent amplification by bias-controlled multiplex PCR, followed by high-throughput sequencing. Concerning the study's data processing: To quantify the absolute abundance of every unique TCRbeta CDR3 region, sequences were collapsed and filtered. T cell fraction was estimated by normalizing TCRbeta template counts to usable DNA, which was measured by amplifying reference genes present in all nucleated cells. Repertoire TCRs were annotated as SARS-CoV-2-specific when V gene, CDR3 amino acid sequence and J gene were exactly matched to a known reactive TCR set. The reference SARS-CoV-2 TCR set was obtained from MIRA and was filtered for enrichment in COVID-19-positive ImmuneCODE repertoires, whereby public or cross-reactive TCRs were removed. Drawing on the MIRA antigens, annotated TCRs were analysed further at the level of specific ORF or position within ORF. Breadth was defined as annotated unique rearrangements over total unique productive rearrangements; depth was the summed frequency of those rearrangements. TCR breadth was compared between groups using two-sided Wilcoxon rank-sum tests. TCRdb provides this immuneACCESS table in a form limited to in-frame rearrangements. Some clones are lacking; in checked studies, under half of them reflect an unresolved V gene, and why the rest are absent is not known. That table supplies the V and J calls and clone size; D and trimming were determined from the DNA. The sample has about 480,000 clones on record, about 83% of them singletons. 9.5% to 15% of the sample rests with the top ten.

This specimen was peripheral blood, taken in a trial of Ad26.COV2.S vaccine versus placebo. The clonotype originates from a person between 18 and 59 years old who received the Ad26.COV2.S COVID-19 vaccine or a placebo.

The bases are TGTGCCAGCAGGCCCCTAGCGGGAGCGTTTACAGATACGCAGTATTTT. It specifies CASRPLAGAFTDTQYF. The sequence links TRBV27 to TRBJ2-3; TRBD2 matches 10 bases in the middle. The germline V end is reduced by 6 bases and the J end by 3 bases; junction bases left unmatched: 9. The CDR3 runs 16 amino acids, cysteine and phenylalanine included. The retained sequence is limited to the CDR3, 48 bases, with the frame set at the first base. CDR1 and CDR2, per the germline V gene (reference sequence), are MNHEY and SMNVEV.